The 3 T cell receptor beta chains below come from one sample, sequenced in a study of shared clonotypes between healthy human individuals. The repertoire was sequenced with immunoSEQ multiplex PCR; TCRdb's copy has only in-frame clones and lacks some. The sample contains 700,000 to 950,000 clones, 95% to 97% of which appear only once. Naive CD8 populations comprised CD45RO-negative cells positively selected for CCR7, excluding terminally differentiated effector memory CD45RA+ cells. Sample: naive CD8+ T cells sorted from blood. The origin of the receptors is a man aged 25-45 years in good health.

V is TRBV2 and J is TRBJ1-5, with a weak D call TRBD1 (6 bases). The V and J ends lost 6 bases and 3 bases respectively, with 9 bases between them. Germline loops: CDR1 SNHLY, CDR2 FYNNEI. CDR3 length: 13 residues. The CDR3 DNA sequence: TGTGCCAGCAGAGGACAGAACAATCAGCCCCAGCATTTT. It codes for CASRGQNNQPQHF.

This rearrangement joins TRBV27 to TRBJ2-1; D is ambiguous. V was clipped by 7 bases and J by 0 bases, with 13 bases between them. This CDR3 comprises 15 residues. In germline, CDR1 is MNHEY, CDR2 SMNVEV (reference sequence). The DNA of the CDR3 is TGTGCCAGCAATCCCTACATAAGCTCCTACAATGAGCAGTTCTTC. Its translation: CASNPYISSYNEQFF.

The J gene is TRBJ1-5, the V gene TRBV27; D gene ambiguous. The germline V gene has CDR1 MNHEY and CDR2 SMNVEV (reference sequence). V shed 5 bases and J shed 5 bases, with 25 bases lying between them. The CDR3 is made up of 18 amino acids. The CDR3 reads CASSPQPPDVSLYQPQHF. The CDR3 nucleotides read TGTGCCAGCAGTCCTCAACCCCCGGACGTGTCCTTGTATCAGCCCCAGCATTTT.